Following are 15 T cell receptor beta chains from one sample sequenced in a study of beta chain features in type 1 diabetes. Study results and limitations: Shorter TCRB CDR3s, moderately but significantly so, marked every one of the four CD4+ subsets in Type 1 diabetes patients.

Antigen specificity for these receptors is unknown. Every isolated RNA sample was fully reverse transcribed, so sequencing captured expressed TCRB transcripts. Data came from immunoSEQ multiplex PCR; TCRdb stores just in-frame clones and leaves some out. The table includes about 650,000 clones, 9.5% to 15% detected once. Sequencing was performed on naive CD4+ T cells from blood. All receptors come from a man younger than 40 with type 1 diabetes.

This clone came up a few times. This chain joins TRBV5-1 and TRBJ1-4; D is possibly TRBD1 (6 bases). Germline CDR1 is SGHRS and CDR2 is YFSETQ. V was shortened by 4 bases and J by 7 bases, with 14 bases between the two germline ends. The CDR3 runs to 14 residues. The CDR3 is CASSPQGGSEKLFF. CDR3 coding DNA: TGCGCCAGCAGCCCGCAAGGGGGGAGTGAAAAACTGTTTTTT.

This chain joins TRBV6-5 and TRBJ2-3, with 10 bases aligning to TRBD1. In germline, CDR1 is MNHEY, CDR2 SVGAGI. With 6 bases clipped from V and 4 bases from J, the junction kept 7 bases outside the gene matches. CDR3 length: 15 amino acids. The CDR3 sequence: CASSRTGGMADTQYF. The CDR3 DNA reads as TGTGCCAGCAGCCGGACAGGGGGAATGGCAGATACGCAGTATTTT.

DNA for the CDR3: TGTGCCAGCAGCGACGTAGGCACAGATACGCAGTATTTT. It codes for CASSDVGTDTQYF. The rearrangement uses TRBV11-3 and TRBJ2-3, with D hard to call. Trimming took off 5 bases at V and 1 base at J, with 7 bases between the two ends. The CDR3 runs to 13 residues. CDR1 is SGHNT and CDR2 is YENEEA in the germline V gene.

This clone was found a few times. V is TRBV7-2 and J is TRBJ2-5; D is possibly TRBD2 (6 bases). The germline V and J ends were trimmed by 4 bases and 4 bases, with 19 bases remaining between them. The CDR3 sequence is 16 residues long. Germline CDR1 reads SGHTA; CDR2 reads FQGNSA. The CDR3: CASSSGGWGYPETQYF. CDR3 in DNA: TGTGCCAGCAGCTCCGGAGGGTGGGGGTACCCAGAGACCCAGTACTTC.

CDR3 amino acids: CASSPGRATYNEQFF. In nucleotides, the CDR3 is TGTGCCAGCAGCCCTGGGCGGGCAACCTACAATGAGCAGTTCTTC. The chain carries TRBV7-9 and TRBJ2-1; D perhaps matches TRBD2 (5 bases). The V end was cut by 5 bases, the J end by 2 bases, with 13 bases between. CDR1 is SEHNR, CDR2 FQNEAQ, per germline (reference sequence). This CDR3 has 15 amino acids.

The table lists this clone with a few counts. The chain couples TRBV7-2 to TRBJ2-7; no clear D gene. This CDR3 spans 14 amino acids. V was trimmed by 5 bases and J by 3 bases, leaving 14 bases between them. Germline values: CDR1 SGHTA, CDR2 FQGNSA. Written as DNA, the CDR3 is TGTGCCAGCAGCCAGTCCGTGATAAACTACGAGCAGTACTTC. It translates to CASSQSVINYEQYF.

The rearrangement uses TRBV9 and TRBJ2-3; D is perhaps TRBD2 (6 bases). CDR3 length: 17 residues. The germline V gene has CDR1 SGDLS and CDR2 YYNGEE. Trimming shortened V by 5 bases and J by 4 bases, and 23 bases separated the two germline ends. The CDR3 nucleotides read TGTGCCAGCAGTTCCCTCGGGGGAAAAGCGGATGCAGATACGCAGTATTTT. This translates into CASSSLGGKADADTQYF.

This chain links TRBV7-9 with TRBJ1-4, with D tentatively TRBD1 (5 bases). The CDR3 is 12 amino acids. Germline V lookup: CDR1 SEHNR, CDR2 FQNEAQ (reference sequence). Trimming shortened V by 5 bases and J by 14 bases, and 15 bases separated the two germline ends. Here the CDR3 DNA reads TGTGCCAGCAGCCTGGAGGCAGGGCGGCTGTTTTTT. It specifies CASSLEAGRLFF.

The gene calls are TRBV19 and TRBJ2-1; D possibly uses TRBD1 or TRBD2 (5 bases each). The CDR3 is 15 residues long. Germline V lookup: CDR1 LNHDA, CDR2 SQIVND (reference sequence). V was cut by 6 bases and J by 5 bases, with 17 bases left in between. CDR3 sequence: CASSPEGWAHNEQFF. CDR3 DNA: TGTGCCAGTAGCCCAGAGGGGTGGGCGCACAATGAGCAGTTCTTC.

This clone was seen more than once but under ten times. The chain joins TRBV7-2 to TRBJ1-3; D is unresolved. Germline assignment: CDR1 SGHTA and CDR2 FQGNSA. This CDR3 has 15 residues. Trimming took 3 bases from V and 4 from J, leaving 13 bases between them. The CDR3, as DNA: TGTGCCAGCAGCTTCTCGCTGGGGTCCGGAAACACCATATATTTT. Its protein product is CASSFSLGSGNTIYF.

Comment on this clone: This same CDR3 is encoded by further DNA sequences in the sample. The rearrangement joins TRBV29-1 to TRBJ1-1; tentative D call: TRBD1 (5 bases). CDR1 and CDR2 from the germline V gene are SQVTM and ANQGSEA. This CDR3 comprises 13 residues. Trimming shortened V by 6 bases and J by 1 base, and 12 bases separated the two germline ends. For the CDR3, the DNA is TGCAGCGTGTCTGACAGAGCGAACACTGAAGCTTTCTTT. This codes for CSVSDRANTEAFF. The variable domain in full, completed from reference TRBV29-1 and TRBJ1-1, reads SAVISQKPSRDICQRGTSLTIQCQVDSQVTMMFWYRQQPGQSLTLIATANQGSEATYESGFVIDKFPISRPNLTFSTLTVSNMSPEDSSIYLCSVSDRANTEAFFGQGTRLTVV.

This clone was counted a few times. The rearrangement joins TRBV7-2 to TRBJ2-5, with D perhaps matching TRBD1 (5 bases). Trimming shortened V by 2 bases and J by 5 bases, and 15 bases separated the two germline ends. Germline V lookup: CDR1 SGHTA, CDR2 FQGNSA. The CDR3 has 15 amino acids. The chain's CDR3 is CASSLQGYQLETQYF. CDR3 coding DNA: TGTGCCAGCAGCTTACAGGGTTACCAACTTGAGACCCAGTACTTC. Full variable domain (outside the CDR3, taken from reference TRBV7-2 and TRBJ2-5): GAGVSQSPSNKVTEKGKDVELRCDPISGHTALYWYRQSLGQGLEFLIYFQGNSAPDKSGLPSDRFSAERTGGSVSTLTIQRTQQEDSAVYLCASSLQGYQLETQYFGPGTRLLVL.

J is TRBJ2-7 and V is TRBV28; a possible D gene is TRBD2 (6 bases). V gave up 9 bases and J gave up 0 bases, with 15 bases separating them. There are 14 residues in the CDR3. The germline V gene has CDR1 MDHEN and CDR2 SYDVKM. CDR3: CASQLGGSSYEQYF. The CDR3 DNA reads TGTGCCAGTCAATTGGGGGGAAGCTCCTACGAGCAGTACTTC.

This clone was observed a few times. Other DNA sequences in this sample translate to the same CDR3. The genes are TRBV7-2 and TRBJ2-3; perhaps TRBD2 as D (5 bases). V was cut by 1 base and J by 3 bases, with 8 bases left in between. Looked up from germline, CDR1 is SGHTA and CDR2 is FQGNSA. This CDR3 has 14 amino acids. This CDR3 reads CASSLVSGTDTQYF. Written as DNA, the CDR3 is TGTGCCAGCAGCTTAGTGTCGGGAACAGATACGCAGTATTTT. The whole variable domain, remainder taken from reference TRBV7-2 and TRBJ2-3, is GAGVSQSPSNKVTEKGKDVELRCDPISGHTALYWYRQSLGQGLEFLIYFQGNSAPDKSGLPSDRFSAERTGGSVSTLTIQRTQQEDSAVYLCASSLVSGTDTQYFGPGTRLTVL.

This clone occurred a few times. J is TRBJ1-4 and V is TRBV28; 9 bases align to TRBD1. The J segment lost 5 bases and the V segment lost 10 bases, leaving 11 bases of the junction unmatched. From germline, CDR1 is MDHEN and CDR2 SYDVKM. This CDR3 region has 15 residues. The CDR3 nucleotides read TGTGCCACAGACGGTGCCGGGACAGGGAATGAAAAACTGTTTTTT. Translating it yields CATDGAGTGNEKLFF.